This T cell receptor beta chain was recorded in a study of shared clonotypes between healthy human individuals (dated by TCRdb to the early 2020s). About the investigation overall: Three men and two women, aged 18 to 49 years, made up the cohort. Per donor, three plates each were used for CD4 naive and CD4 memory, two for CD8 naive, and one for CD8 memory. The study deeply sequenced blood TCR repertoires of five healthy adults to estimate repertoire size and the extent of clonotype sharing between individuals. Libraries were prepared and TCR repertoires were sequenced by different laboratories using diverse techniques, in order to increase sequencing depth and limit assay-specific biases. Leukapheresis yielded between about 0.85 and 10 billion PBMCs per donor. Overall study results and their limits: Sampling was limited to blood, and TCR repertoires in tissue likely differ from TCR repertoires in blood. Incomplete sequencing was indicated by rarefaction of sorted-subset datasets, despite the large sequencing depth. Because the study included only a small number of donors, the genetic and exposure-history diversity represented was limited. Pairwise subsampling led to the expectation that sequencing depth would affect the degree of clonotype sharing among donors. Compared with non-shared clonotypes, the clonotypes found in all four sorted-subset donors had higher generation probabilities. Naive subsets generally had larger estimated clonotype richness than memory subsets. When several donors were compared, the shared fraction of clonotypes was 5% to 6.5% for naive CD4, 3.5% for naive CD8, 2.3% for memory CD4, and roughly 0.4% for memory CD8.

V loses 10 bases of germline sequence and J loses 3 bases, and the interval between the two ends is 13 bases. In the germline V gene (reference sequence), CDR1 corresponds to MNHEY and CDR2 to SMNVEV. From the cysteine through the phenylalanine, the CDR3 covers 12 amino acids. The sequence is cut down to CDR3 DNA, 36 bases in frame from base 1. Donors were healthy HIV-negative adults with no recently reported acute infections or vaccinations. Only Caucasian adults living in Nashville, Tennessee, USA were represented among the donors. CD4+ T cells were enriched by magnetic negative selection; naive cells were then positively selected on CD45RA, and the negative fraction formed the memory subset. Blood was collected by leukapheresis, and PBMCs were isolated by Ficoll-Histopaque density gradient centrifugation and then cryopreserved in liquid nitrogen vapor phase. Analytical flow cytometry was used to check the purity and quantity of every magnetically sorted T cell population. Genomic DNA was isolated from each sorted fraction and quantified by UV absorbance on a Nanodrop 2000c.

With respect to this clone: Its antigen has not been determined. One base away there is no much larger clone; base qualities are not given.

Using the deep immunoSEQ assay, TCR CDR3 regions were amplified from genomic DNA by multiplex PCR. For each cell subset, the extracted genomic DNA was distributed evenly across all wells of several immunoSEQ 96-well plates, and each plate served as one replicate. For sorted subsets, 200 to 250 ng genomic DNA, equal to about 30,000 T cell genomes, was loaded into each replicate PCR. Purified libraries were quantified with a Qubit 3.0 fluorometer, sized on a Bioanalyzer 2100, and re-quantified with the KAPA Library Quantification kit. Every immunoSEQ 96-well plate was sequenced on a separate single-read 150-cycle Illumina NextSeq 550 flow cell. Turning to the authors' computational methods: The immunoSEQ output contained only junctional sequences without quality scores, so filtering could not match that applied to full-length reads. To assign V/J genes and CDR3, sequences were annotated using PyIR, a Python wrapper for IgBLAST v1.9, with IMGT germline references. Any read was removed if the V/J assignment was weak (E-value above 1e-6), the CDR3 was missing, or the read contained stop codons, out-of-frame junctions, or ambiguous translated residues. V3J clonotypes were defined by identical inferred V gene, J gene, and CDR3 amino acid sequence. To compute the percentage overlap between repertoires, the number of shared unique clonotypes was divided by the size of the smaller repertoire. Repertoire richness was assessed with RTK rarefaction, the Chao1 estimator, and Recon v2.1 estimates of unobserved clonotypes. OLGA was used to compute generation probabilities for all TCRbeta clonotypes that the gDNA method yielded from a few donors. As stored in TCRdb, this immuneACCESS dataset retains in-frame rearrangements with V and J assigned. A fraction of the clones does not appear; measured against another copy, unresolved V genes explain less than half of the discrepancy, and the remainder lacks a known reason. The V and J calls and clone size were taken over from that table, and D and trimming were inferred from the DNA. Counted in this sample were 950,000 to 1,100,000 clones; about 77% of them appeared once. The ten biggest clones cover approximately 1.5% of the sample.

The sample consisted of memory CD4+ T cells sorted from blood. According to the study, the label for this sample's cell subset or site signals: CD45RA-negative fraction. Recombination connected TRBV27 to TRBJ2-7; the D gene is unclear. The TCR originated in a man younger than 35 in good health. The CDR3 has the sequence CAIPPEGYEQYF. DNA sequence: TGTGCCATTCCACCGGAAGGCTACGAGCAGTACTTC.